A single sample gave rise to the 8 T cell receptor beta chains below, sequenced in a study of human T cells and chemical hapten exposure. Time point given: patch test 2, 6 weeks after DPC sensitization. Treatment described: therapeutic diphenylcyclopropenone sensitization with weekly scalp DPC. TCRdb independently ran MiXCR on the RACE reads; one entry per CDR3 protein. The sample consists of 100,000 or so distinct CDR3 sequences, roughly 9.6% of them appearing once. Here the sequenced sample was whole blood, taken in connection with sensitization to the hapten diphenylcyclopropenone (DPC). The receptors come from a man aged 35 to 55 with alopecia areata. Some clones in this sample may be carry-over from other donors' samples.

The chain employs TRBV5-6 and TRBJ2-7; D uncertain. V lost 6 bases, J lost 3 bases, and 4 bases lay in between. Looked up from germline, CDR1 is SGHDT and CDR2 is YYEEEE. The CDR3 consists of 10 residues. This CDR3 reads CASTCYEQYV. In DNA, the CDR3 is TGTGCCAGCACCTGCTACGAGCAGTACGTC.

This clonotype was found a few times. The chain links TRBV5-4 to TRBJ1-2, with D perhaps TRBD1 (5 bases). Germline CDR1 SGHNT, CDR2 YYREEE (reference sequence). Trimming shortened V by 4 bases and J by 8 bases, and 27 bases separated the two germline ends. The CDR3 has 17 residues. The DNA of the CDR3 is TGTGCCAGCAGCCCCCAAGGTGGAGGGGTGGTCGGATCCGGCTACACCTTC. The encoded protein is CASSPQGGGVVGSGYTF.

This clonotype came up a few times. The V and J genes are TRBV5-1 and TRBJ2-1; TRBD2 matches at 13 bases. The CDR3 length is 15 residues. J lost 9 bases, V lost 4 bases, and 7 bases had no gene match. The germline CDR1 and CDR2 sequences are SGHRS and YFSETQ. The CDR3 reads CASSLGLAGYGEQFF. CDR3 nucleotides: TGCGCCAGCAGCCTGGGACTAGCGGGATACGGTGAGCAGTTCTTC.

The V gene is TRBV29-1, the J gene TRBJ2-7; 9 bases agree with TRBD1. J gave up 4 bases and V 2 bases, and 6 bases lay outside the gene matches. Germline V gives CDR1 SQVTM, CDR2 ANQGSEA. The CDR3 loop spans 14 amino acids. The CDR3 spells CSVESDRGRYEQYF. The CDR3, as DNA: TGCAGCGTTGAATCGGACAGGGGCAGGTACGAGCAGTACTTC.

This clonotype has a handful of counts. CDR3 sequence reads: CSARDPGEIGTEAFF. As DNA, the CDR3 is TGCAGTGCTAGAGATCCGGGGGAGATTGGTACTGAAGCTTTCTTT. The V call is TRBV20-1, the J call TRBJ1-1; TRBD1 is a possible D gene (5 bases). The CDR3 is 15 residues long. CDR1 and CDR2 from the germline V gene are DFQATT and SNEGSKA (reference sequence). Trimming took off 0 bases at V and 5 bases at J, with 16 bases between the two ends.

The table lists this clonotype with many counts. This chain joins TRBV6-2 or TRBV6-3 and TRBJ2-2; no firm D call. The germline V gene encodes CDR1 MNHEY and CDR2 SVGEGT. Deletions cut 7 bases from V and 2 bases from J, with 8 bases between. The CDR3 covers 13 residues. CDR3 protein: CASTIPNTGELFF. CDR3 nucleotides: TGTGCCAGCACCATCCCCAACACCGGGGAGCTGTTTTTT.

The chain uses TRBV7-2 and TRBJ2-4; D call uncertain. Trimming cost V 3 bases and J 0 bases, with 15 bases left between them. Germline loops: CDR1 SGHTA, CDR2 FQGNSA. The CDR3 extends over 17 amino acids. This chain's CDR3 is CASSFPGRSPAKNIQYF. The DNA for the CDR3 is TGTGCCAGCAGCTTTCCAGGACGTAGCCCAGCCAAAAACATTCAGTACTTC.

Ten or more counts support this clonotype. The chain's CDR3 is CSADDRLYSPLHF. The CDR3 DNA sequence: TGCAGTGCTGATGACAGGCTCTATTCACCCCTCCACTTT. The chain combines TRBV20-1 with TRBJ1-6, with D tentatively TRBD1 (6 bases). CDR1 and CDR2 (germline): DFQATT, SNEGSKA (reference sequence). Trimming took 5 bases from V and 8 from J, leaving 13 bases between them. CDR3 length equals 13 residues.